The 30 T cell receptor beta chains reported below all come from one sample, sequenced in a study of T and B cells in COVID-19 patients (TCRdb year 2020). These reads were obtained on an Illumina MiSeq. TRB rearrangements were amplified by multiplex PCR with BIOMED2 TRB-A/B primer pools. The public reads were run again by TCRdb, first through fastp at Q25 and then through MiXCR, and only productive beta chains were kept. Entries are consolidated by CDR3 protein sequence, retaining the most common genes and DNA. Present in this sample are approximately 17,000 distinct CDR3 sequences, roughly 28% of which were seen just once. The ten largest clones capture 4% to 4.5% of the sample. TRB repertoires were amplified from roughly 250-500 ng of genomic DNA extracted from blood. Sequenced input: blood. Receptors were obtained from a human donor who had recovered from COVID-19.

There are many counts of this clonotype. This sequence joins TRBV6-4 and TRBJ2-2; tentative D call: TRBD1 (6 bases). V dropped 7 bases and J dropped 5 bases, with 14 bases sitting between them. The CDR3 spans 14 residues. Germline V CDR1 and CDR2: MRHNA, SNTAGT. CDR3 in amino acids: CASTGTPGTGELFF. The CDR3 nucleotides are TGTGCCAGCACCGGGACACCCGGGACCGGGGAGCTGTTTTTT.

Here the CDR3 DNA reads TGTGTTAGTGACGCAGGGGTATTTCAGCCCCAGCATTTT. Residues: CVSDAGVFQPQHF. J is TRBJ1-5 and V is TRBV19; TRBD1 might be the D (6 bases). Germline V CDR1 and CDR2: LNHDA, SQIVND (reference sequence). The CDR3 extends over 13 amino acids.

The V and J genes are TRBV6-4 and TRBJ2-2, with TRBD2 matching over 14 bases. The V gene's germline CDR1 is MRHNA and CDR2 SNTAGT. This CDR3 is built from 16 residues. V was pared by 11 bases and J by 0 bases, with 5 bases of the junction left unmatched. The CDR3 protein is CAARTSGGSNTGELFF. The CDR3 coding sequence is TGTGCCGCCAGGACTAGCGGGGGGTCGAACACCGGGGAGCTGTTTTTT.

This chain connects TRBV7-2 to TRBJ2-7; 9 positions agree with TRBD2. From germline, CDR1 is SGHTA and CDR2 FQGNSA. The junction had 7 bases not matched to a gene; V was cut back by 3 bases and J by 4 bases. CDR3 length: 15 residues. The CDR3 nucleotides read TGTGCCAGCAGCTTGGGGCGGGGGGGGAATTACGAGCAGTACTTC. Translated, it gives CASSLGRGGNYEQYF.

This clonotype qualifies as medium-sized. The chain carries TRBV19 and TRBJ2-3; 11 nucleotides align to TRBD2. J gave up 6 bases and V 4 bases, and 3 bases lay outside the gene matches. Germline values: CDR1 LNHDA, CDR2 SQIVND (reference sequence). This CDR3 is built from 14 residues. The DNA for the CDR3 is TGTGCCAGTAGTACTAGCGGGGGGACTGATACGCAGTATTTT. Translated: CASSTSGGTDTQYF.

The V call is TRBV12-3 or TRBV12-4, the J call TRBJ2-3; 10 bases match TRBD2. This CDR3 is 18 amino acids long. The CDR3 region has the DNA TGTGCTAGTGGGAAAATAGCGGGGGGTTCGGGGGGCACAGATACGCAGTATTTT. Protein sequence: CASGKIAGGSGGTDTQYF.

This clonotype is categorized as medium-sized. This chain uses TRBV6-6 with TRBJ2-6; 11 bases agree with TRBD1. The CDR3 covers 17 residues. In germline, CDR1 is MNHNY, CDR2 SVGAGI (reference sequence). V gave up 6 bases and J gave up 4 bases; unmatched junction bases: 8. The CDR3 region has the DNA TGTGCCAGCAGAACCGGACAGGGGGCTGCGGGGGCCAACGTCCTGACTTTC. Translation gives CASRTGQGAAGANVLTF.

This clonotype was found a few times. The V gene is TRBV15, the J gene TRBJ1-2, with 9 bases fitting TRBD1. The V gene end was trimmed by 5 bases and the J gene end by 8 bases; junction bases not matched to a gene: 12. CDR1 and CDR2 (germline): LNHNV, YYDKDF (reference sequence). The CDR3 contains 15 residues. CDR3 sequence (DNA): TGTGCCACCAGCGCCGCGACAGGGGGTTCGTCGGGCTACACCTTC. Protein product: CATSAATGGSSGYTF.

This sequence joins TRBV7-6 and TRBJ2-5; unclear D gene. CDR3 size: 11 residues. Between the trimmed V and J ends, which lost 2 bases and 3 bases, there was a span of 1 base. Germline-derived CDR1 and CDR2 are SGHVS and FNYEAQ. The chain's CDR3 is CASSLKETQYF. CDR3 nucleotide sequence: TGTGCCAGCAGCTTAAAAGAGACCCAGTACTTC.

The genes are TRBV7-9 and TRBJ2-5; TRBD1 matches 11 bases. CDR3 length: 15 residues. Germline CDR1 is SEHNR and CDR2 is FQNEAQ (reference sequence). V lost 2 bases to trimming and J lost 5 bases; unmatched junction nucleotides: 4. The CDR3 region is CASSLWTGGYETQYF. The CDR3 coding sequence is TGTGCCAGCAGCTTATGGACAGGGGGCTATGAGACCCAGTACTTC. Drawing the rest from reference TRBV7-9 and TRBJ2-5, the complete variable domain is DTGVSQNPRHKITKRGQNVTFRCDPISEHNRLYWYRQTLGQGPEFLTYFQNEAQLEKSRLLSDRFSAERPKGSFSTLEIQRTEQGDSAMYLCASSLWTGGYETQYFGPGTRLLVL.

CDR3 in amino acids: CAIGAEGPQHF. The CDR3 nucleotides read TGTGCCATCGGGGCCGAAGGGCCCCAGCATTTT. The chain recombines TRBV10-3 with TRBJ1-5; tentative D call: TRBD1 (5 bases). The V and J ends lost 8 bases and 9 bases respectively, with 11 bases between them. The CDR3 spans 11 residues. Germline V gene data show CDR1 as ENHRY and CDR2 as SYGVKD.

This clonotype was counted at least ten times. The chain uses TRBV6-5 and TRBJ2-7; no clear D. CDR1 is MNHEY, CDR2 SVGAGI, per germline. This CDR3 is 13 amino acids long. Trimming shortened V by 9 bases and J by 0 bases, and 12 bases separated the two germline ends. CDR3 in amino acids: CASGDRPSYEQYF. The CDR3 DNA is TGTGCCAGTGGGGATCGGCCCTCCTACGAGCAGTACTTC.

The CDR3 loop is CASSHLPGQGKADTQYF. DNA of the CDR3: TGTGCCAGCAGCCACCTACCGGGACAGGGAAAGGCAGATACGCAGTATTTT. The chain carries TRBV5-4 and TRBJ2-3; TRBD1 matches at 9 bases. The CDR3 extends over 17 amino acids. J gave up 4 bases and V 4 bases, and 13 bases lay outside the gene matches. Per germline, CDR1 SGHNT and CDR2 YYREEE (reference sequence).

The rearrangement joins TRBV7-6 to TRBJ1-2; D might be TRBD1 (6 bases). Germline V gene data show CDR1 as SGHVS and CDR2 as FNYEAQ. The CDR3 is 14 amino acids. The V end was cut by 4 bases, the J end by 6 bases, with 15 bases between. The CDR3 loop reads CASSSKGVQDGYTF. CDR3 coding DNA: TGTGCCAGCAGCTCTAAGGGGGTACAGGATGGCTACACCTTC.

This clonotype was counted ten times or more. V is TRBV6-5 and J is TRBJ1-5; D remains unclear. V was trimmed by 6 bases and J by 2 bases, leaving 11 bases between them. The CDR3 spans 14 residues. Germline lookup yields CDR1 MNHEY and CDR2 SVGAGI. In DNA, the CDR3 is TGTGCCAGCAGCCCTTATGGGGGCAATCAGCCCCAGCATTTT. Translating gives CASSPYGGNQPQHF.

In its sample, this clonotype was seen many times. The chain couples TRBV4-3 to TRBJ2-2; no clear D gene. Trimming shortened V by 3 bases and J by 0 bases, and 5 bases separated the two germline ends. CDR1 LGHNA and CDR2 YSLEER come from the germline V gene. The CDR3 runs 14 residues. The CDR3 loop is CASSHGTNTGELFF. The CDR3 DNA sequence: TGCGCCAGCAGCCATGGGACGAACACCGGGGAGCTGTTTTTT.

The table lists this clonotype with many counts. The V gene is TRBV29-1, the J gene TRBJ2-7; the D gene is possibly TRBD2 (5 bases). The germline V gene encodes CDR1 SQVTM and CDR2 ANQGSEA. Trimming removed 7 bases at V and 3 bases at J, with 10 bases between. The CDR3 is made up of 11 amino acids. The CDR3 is CSADWDYEQYF. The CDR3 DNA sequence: TGCAGCGCGGACTGGGACTACGAGCAGTACTTC.

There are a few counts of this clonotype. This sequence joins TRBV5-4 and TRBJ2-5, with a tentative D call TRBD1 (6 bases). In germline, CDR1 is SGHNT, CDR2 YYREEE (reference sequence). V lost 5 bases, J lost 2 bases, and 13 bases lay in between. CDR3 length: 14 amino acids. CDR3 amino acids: CASRLDSSQETQYF. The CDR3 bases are TGTGCCAGCAGGCTGGACAGTTCACAAGAGACCCAGTACTTC.

This CDR3 reads CASSYGTGSATNEKLFF. CDR3 coding DNA: TGTGCCAGCAGTTACGGGACAGGGTCTGCTACTAATGAAAAACTGTTTTTT. V and J are TRBV6-5 and TRBJ1-4; 9 nucleotides match TRBD1. Germline CDR1 is MNHEY and CDR2 is SVGAGI. Trimming took 2 bases from V and 2 from J; bases not matched to a gene: 6. The CDR3 has 17 amino acids.

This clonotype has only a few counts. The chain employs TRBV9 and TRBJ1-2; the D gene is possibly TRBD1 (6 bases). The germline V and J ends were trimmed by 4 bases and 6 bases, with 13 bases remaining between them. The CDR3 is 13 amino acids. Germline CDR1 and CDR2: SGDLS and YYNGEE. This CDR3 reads CASSPSGAHGYTF. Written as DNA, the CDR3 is TGTGCCAGCAGCCCATCAGGGGCGCATGGCTACACCTTC.

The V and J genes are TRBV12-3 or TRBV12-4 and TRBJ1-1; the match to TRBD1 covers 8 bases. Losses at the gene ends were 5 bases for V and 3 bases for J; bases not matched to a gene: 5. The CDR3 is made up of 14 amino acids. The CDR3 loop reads CASSLQGGDTEAFF. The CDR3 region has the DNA TGTGCCAGCAGTCTACAGGGGGGGGACACTGAAGCTTTCTTT.

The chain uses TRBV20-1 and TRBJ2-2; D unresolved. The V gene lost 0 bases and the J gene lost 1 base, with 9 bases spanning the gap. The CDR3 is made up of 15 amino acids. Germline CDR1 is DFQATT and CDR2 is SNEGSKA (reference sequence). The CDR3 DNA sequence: TGCAGTGCTAGAGATGACTCCCGGAACACCGGGGAGCTGTTTTTT. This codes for CSARDDSRNTGELFF.

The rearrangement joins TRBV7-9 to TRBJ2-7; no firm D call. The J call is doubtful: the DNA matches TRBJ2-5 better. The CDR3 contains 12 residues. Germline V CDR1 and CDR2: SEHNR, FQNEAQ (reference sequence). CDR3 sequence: CASSFLAETQYF. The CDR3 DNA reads TGTGCCAGCAGCTTCCTTGCGGAGACCCAGTACTTC.

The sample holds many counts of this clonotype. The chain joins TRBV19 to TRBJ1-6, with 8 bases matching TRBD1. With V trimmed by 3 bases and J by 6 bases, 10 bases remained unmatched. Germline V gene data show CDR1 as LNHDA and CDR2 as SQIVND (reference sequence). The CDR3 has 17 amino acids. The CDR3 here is CASSIRVGTGFNSPLHF. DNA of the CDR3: TGTGCCAGTAGTATTCGAGTAGGGACAGGTTTTAATTCACCCCTCCACTTT. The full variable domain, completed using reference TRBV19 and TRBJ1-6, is DGGITQSPKYLFRKEGQNVTLSCEQNLNHDAMYWYRQDPGQGLRLIYYSQIVNDFQKGDIAEGYSVSREKKESFPLTVTSAQKNPTAFYLCASSIRVGTGFNSPLHFGNGTRLTVT.

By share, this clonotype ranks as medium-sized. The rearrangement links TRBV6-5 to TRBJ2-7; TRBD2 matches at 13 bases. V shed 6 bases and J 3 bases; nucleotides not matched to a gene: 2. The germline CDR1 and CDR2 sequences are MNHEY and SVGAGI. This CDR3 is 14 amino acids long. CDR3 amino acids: CASRGLAGLYEQYF. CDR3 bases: TGTGCCAGCAGGGGACTAGCGGGGCTCTACGAGCAGTACTTC.

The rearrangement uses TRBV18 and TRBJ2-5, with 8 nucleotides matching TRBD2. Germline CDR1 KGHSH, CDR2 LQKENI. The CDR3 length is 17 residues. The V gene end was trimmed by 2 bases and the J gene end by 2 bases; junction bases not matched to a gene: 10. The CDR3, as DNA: TGTGCCAGCTCACCATTGCCTAGCGGGCCCAGGCAAGAGACCCAGTACTTC. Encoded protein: CASSPLPSGPRQETQYF.

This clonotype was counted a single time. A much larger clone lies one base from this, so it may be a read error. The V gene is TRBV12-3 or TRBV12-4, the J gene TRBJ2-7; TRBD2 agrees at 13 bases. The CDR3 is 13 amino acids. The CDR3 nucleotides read TGTGGCAGCAGAGGACTAGCGGGGGACGAGCAGTACTTC. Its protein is CGSRGLAGDEQYF.

In DNA form, the CDR3 reads TGCGCCAGCAGCCAAGAACTAGCGGGGGCTACCTACGAGCAGTACTTC. Residues: CASSQELAGATYEQYF. V and J are TRBV4-3 and TRBJ2-7; 11 bases are a match to TRBD2. There are 16 residues in the CDR3. Trimming took 0 bases from V and 2 from J; bases not matched to a gene: 3. Germline V lookup: CDR1 LGHNA, CDR2 YSLEER.

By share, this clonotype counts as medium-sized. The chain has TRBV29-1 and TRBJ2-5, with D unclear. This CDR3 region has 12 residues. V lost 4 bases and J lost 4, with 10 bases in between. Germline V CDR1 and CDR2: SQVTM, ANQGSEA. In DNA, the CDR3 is TGCAGCGTTGGAATAGACCCAGAGACCCAGTACTTC. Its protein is CSVGIDPETQYF.

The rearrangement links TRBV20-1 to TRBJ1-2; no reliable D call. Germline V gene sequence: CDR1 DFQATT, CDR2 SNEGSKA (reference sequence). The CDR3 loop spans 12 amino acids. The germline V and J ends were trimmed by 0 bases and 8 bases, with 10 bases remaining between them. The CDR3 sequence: CSARDPRSGYTF. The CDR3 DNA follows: TGCAGTGCTAGAGATCCCAGGTCCGGCTACACCTTC.